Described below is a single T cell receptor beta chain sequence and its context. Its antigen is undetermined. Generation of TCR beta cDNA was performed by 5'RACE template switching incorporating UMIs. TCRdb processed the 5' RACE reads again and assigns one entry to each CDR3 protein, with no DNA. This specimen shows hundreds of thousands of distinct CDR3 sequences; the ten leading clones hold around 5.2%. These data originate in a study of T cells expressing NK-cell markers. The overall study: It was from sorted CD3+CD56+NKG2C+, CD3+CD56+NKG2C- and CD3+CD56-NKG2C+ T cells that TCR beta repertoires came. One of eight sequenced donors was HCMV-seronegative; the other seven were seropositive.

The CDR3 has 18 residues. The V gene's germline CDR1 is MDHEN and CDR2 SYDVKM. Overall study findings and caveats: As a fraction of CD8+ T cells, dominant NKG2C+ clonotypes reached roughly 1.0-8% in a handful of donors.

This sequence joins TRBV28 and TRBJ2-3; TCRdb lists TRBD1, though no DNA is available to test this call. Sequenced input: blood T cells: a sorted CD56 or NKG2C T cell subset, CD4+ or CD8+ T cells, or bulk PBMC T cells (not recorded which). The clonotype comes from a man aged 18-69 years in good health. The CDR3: CASSSALRQGVFSDTQYF.